These 29 T cell receptor beta chains were all obtained from the same sample, sequenced in a study of identical twins. TCRdb fed the 5' RACE reads into MiXCR, producing one record per CDR3 protein. The data contain some 590,000 distinct CDR3 sequences, around a tenth of them singletons. The sample was also linked to a second study, of yellow fever vaccine responses in identical twins.

Sequenced sample: PBMCs. These receptors originate from a young woman in good health.

This clonotype showed up just once. The J gene is TRBJ2-7, the V gene TRBV18, with D tentatively TRBD2 (6 bases). The CDR3 totals 14 residues. Deletions cut 3 bases from V and 2 bases from J, with 11 bases between. Germline V CDR1 and CDR2: KGHSH, LQKENI. The CDR3 loop reads CASSPDSGPYEQYF. In DNA form, the CDR3 reads TGTGCCAGCTCACCCGATAGCGGCCCCTACGAGCAGTACTTC.

V and J are TRBV27 and TRBJ2-7; 9 bases line up with TRBD1. V lost 5 bases, J lost 1 base, and 9 bases stayed unmatched. CDR1 is MNHEY and CDR2 is SMNVEV in the germline V gene (reference sequence). The CDR3 totals 16 residues. The CDR3 is CASSLGGQGVSYEQYF. The CDR3 region has the DNA TGTGCCAGCAGTCTTGGGGGACAGGGAGTGTCCTACGAGCAGTACTTC.

This clonotype occurred a few times. V is TRBV11-2 and J is TRBJ1-1; D call uncertain. Germline V CDR1 and CDR2: SGHAT, FQNNGV. Trimming left V 1 base short and J 8 bases short, with 8 bases between. The CDR3 covers 12 residues. CDR3 DNA: TGTGCCAGCAGCTTAGGGGTAGCAGAAGCTTTCTTT. This sequence encodes CASSLGVAEAFF.

This clonotype was seen repeatedly, ten times or more. This rearrangement joins TRBV4-3 to TRBJ2-3; TRBD2 matches 10 bases. In germline, CDR1 is LGHNA, CDR2 YSLEER. V trimming: 0 bases; J trimming: 3 bases; junction bases outside the gene matches: 12. The CDR3 is made up of 19 amino acids. CDR3 protein: CASSQDTPTLAGLTDTQYF. For the CDR3, the DNA is TGCGCCAGCAGCCAAGACACACCCACACTAGCGGGATTGACAGATACGCAGTATTTT.

This rearrangement joins TRBV12-3 or TRBV12-4 to TRBJ2-2; D is perhaps TRBD1 or TRBD2 (5 bases each). V was trimmed by 2 bases and J by 0 bases, leaving 13 bases between them. The CDR3 consists of 17 residues. CDR3 amino acids: CASSLSRDASNTGELFF. The CDR3 bases are TGTGCCAGCAGTTTAAGCCGGGACGCCTCGAACACCGGGGAGCTGTTTTTT.

This clonotype was seen ten or more times. The V call is TRBV4-2, the J call TRBJ2-3; 16 bases fit TRBD2. V lost 4 bases and J lost 0; bases outside the gene matches: 4. Germline V gene data show CDR1 as LGHNA and CDR2 as YNFKEQ. The CDR3 is 18 residues long. DNA for the CDR3: TGTGCCAGCAGCCCGGGACTAGCGGGAGGGCCAAGCACAGATACGCAGTATTTT. This sequence encodes CASSPGLAGGPSTDTQYF.

CDR3 protein: CASSNGLDSYNEQFF. CDR3 DNA: TGTGCCAGCAGCAACGGACTTGACAGCTACAATGAGCAGTTCTTC. The V call is TRBV3-1, the J call TRBJ2-1; tentatively, D is TRBD1 or TRBD2 (5 bases each). The CDR3 contains 15 residues. Germline CDR1 LGHDT, CDR2 YNNKEL (reference sequence). V lost 5 bases to trimming and J lost 3 bases, with 14 bases between them.

The chain recombines TRBV7-9 with TRBJ2-5; 9 positions match TRBD1. The trim removed 5 bases at V and 1 base at J, leaving 5 bases unmatched. Germline loops: CDR1 SEHNR, CDR2 FQNEAQ (reference sequence). There are 15 residues in the CDR3. The CDR3 protein is CASSGQGPVQETQYF. The CDR3 DNA follows: TGTGCCAGCAGCGGACAGGGGCCGGTCCAAGAGACCCAGTACTTC.

This clonotype has a count of ten or more. The chain employs TRBV20-1 and TRBJ2-3; TRBD1 agrees at 10 bases. The CDR3 runs 17 residues. The junction had 11 bases not matched to a gene; V was cut back by 3 bases and J by 2 bases. The germline V gene encodes CDR1 DFQATT and CDR2 SNEGSKA (reference sequence). The CDR3 sequence is CSASDGTGDTYTDTQYF. The CDR3 DNA reads TGCAGTGCTAGTGACGGGACAGGGGATACTTACACAGATACGCAGTATTTT.

This chain links TRBV9 with TRBJ1-1, with D possibly TRBD1 on 5 matching bases. The germline gives CDR1 SGDLS, CDR2 YYNGEE. This CDR3 has 14 residues. With 0 bases removed from V and 6 bases from J, the gap between germline ends came to 12 bases. This chain's CDR3 is CASSVDAGRAEAFF. The CDR3 DNA reads as TGTGCCAGCAGCGTAGACGCAGGGAGGGCTGAAGCTTTCTTT.

There are a few counts of this clonotype. A much larger clone lies a single base off, so this may be a read error. The V call is TRBV3-1, the J call TRBJ2-7, with 10 bases fitting TRBD1. Germline CDR1 is LGHDT and CDR2 is YNNKEL (reference sequence). Germline trimming cut 5 bases from V and 2 bases from J; bases unmatched to any gene: 6. CDR3 length: 15 residues. DNA of the CDR3: TGTGCCAGCAGCTCCTCCGGGACAGGGGCCTACGAGCAGTACTTC. It translates to CASSSSGTGAYEQYF.

This clonotype was detected a few times. The chain employs TRBV11-2 and TRBJ1-5; 11 bases are a match to TRBD1. This CDR3 comprises 19 residues. Unmatched junction bases numbered 13, after V lost 5 bases and J lost 1 base. Germline assignment: CDR1 SGHAT and CDR2 FQNNGV. The CDR3 loop reads CASSLRTGGVQGSNQPQHF. The CDR3 DNA reads as TGTGCCAGCAGCCTAAGGACAGGGGGCGTTCAGGGCAGCAATCAGCCCCAGCATTTT.

This chain links TRBV4-1 with TRBJ1-2; unclear D gene. The CDR3 length is 14 residues. Between the trimmed V and J ends, which lost 0 bases and 8 bases, there was a span of 13 bases. Germline lookup yields CDR1 MGHRA and CDR2 YSYEKL. The CDR3 region is CASSQEGGRYGYTF. For the CDR3, the DNA is TGCGCCAGCAGCCAAGAAGGCGGGAGGTACGGCTACACCTTC.

This chain uses TRBV7-9 with TRBJ2-7; D is possibly TRBD1 or TRBD2 (5 bases each). Trimming stripped 6 bases from V and 2 bases from J, with 11 bases between. The CDR3 runs 13 residues. Germline assignment: CDR1 SEHNR and CDR2 FQNEAQ (reference sequence). The CDR3 sequence is CASSTGTTYEQYF. CDR3 bases: TGTGCCAGCAGTACCGGGACGACCTACGAGCAGTACTTC.

This clonotype was observed at least ten times. The chain joins TRBV15 to TRBJ2-4; possibly TRBD1 for D (5 bases). V lost 1 base, J lost 1 base, and 8 bases lay in between. Looked up from germline, CDR1 is LNHNV and CDR2 is YYDKDF (reference sequence). This CDR3 is 15 amino acids long. The CDR3 loop is CATSRAGAAKNIQYF. The CDR3 DNA sequence: TGTGCCACCAGCAGAGCTGGGGCGGCCAAAAACATTCAGTACTTC. Together with reference TRBV15 and TRBJ2-4, the CDR3 gives the full variable domain: DAMVIQNPRYQVTQFGKPVTLSCSQTLNHNVMYWYQQKSSQAPKLLFHYYDKDFNNEADTPDNFQSRRPNTSFCFLDIRSPGLGDTAMYLCATSRAGAAKNIQYFGAGTRLSVL.

This clonotype appeared many times. V and J are TRBV5-1 and TRBJ1-5; D is unclear. Germline CDR1 is SGHRS and CDR2 is YFSETQ. The ends were cut back, 4 bases at V and 4 bases at J, with 9 bases in the middle. This CDR3 has 13 amino acids. CDR3 DNA: TGCGCCAGCAGCGCGGGGTCAAATCAGCCCCAGCATTTT. It specifies CASSAGSNQPQHF.

This clonotype was counted at least ten times. This sequence joins TRBV6-5 and TRBJ2-7, with D tentatively TRBD2 (5 bases). Between the trimmed V and J ends, which lost 6 bases and 7 bases, there was a span of 10 bases. The CDR3 sequence is 11 residues long. Germline lookup yields CDR1 MNHEY and CDR2 SVGAGI. The CDR3 region is CASRVSGEQYF. In DNA form, the CDR3 reads TGTGCCAGCAGGGTTTCGGGGGAGCAGTACTTC.

V and J are TRBV6-2 or TRBV6-3 and TRBJ2-3; 11 bases are shared with TRBD1. Germline V gives CDR1 MNHEY, CDR2 SVGEGT. The CDR3 is 16 residues long. With 6 bases clipped from V and 5 bases from J, the junction kept 10 bases outside the gene matches. The CDR3 DNA reads as TGTGCCAGCAGCAAACCGCGGACAGGGGGCAAAGATACGCAGTATTTT. Residues: CASSKPRTGGKDTQYF.

In this sample, this clonotype turned up many times. This sequence joins TRBV9 and TRBJ2-5; weak D call: TRBD2 (6 bases). The CDR3 runs to 14 residues. V was cut by 4 bases and J by 3 bases, with 13 bases left in between. The germline V gene encodes CDR1 SGDLS and CDR2 YYNGEE. The CDR3 nucleotides are TGTGCCAGCAGCCCCGACGGGGGAGAAGAGACCCAGTACTTC. This encodes CASSPDGGEETQYF.

This clonotype was counted at least ten times. V usage is TRBV29-1 and J usage is TRBJ2-7, with 7 bases lining up with TRBD2. The trim removed 3 bases at V and 5 bases at J, leaving 7 bases unmatched. The V gene's germline CDR1 is SQVTM and CDR2 ANQGSEA. The CDR3 is 13 amino acids. The CDR3 sequence: CSVETSRGDEQYF. The CDR3 DNA is TGCAGCGTTGAGACTAGCCGGGGGGACGAGCAGTACTTC.

This clonotype was counted only a few times. CDR3 residues: CASSLVQGPDTQYF. Here the CDR3 DNA reads TGTGCCAGCAGCTTAGTTCAGGGTCCGGATACGCAGTATTTT. The chain couples TRBV7-2 to TRBJ2-3, with D possibly TRBD1 on 5 matching bases. The CDR3 is 14 residues long. V lost 1 base to trimming and J lost 6 bases, with 11 bases between them. Germline V gene lookup returns CDR1 SGHTA and CDR2 FQGNSA.

This clonotype was detected a few times. The chain has TRBV2 and TRBJ1-4; 8 bases map to TRBD1. Germline CDR1 and CDR2: SNHLY and FYNNEI. The V segment lost 8 bases and the J segment 8 bases; nucleotides outside the gene matches: 10. The CDR3 covers 14 residues. The CDR3 is CASLPGGYGEKLFF. The CDR3 nucleotides read TGTGCCAGCCTACCAGGGGGCTATGGGGAAAAACTGTTTTTT.

This clonotype came up a few times. The chain links TRBV10-3 to TRBJ1-4; 7 bases agree with TRBD1. Per germline, CDR1 ENHRY and CDR2 SYGVKD. V trimming: 10 bases; J trimming: 5 bases; junction bases outside the gene matches: 13. This CDR3 is built from 15 residues. In DNA form, the CDR3 reads TGTGCCACCGGGACGAGGGGGGGACAGAATGAAAAACTGTTTTTT. Translated, it gives CATGTRGGQNEKLFF.

The chain recombines TRBV27 with TRBJ1-1, with 9 bases that match TRBD1. The V and J ends lost 6 bases and 0 bases, in that order; junction bases with no gene match: 8. This CDR3 contains 16 residues. Germline CDR1 reads MNHEY; CDR2 reads SMNVEV (reference sequence). CDR3 nucleotides: TGTGCCAGCAGAAGGACAGGGGCTCTAATGAACACTGAAGCTTTCTTT. Its translation: CASRRTGALMNTEAFF.

There are many counts of this clonotype. V is TRBV5-1 and J is TRBJ1-1, with TRBD1 matching over 7 bases. Germline V gene data show CDR1 as SGHRS and CDR2 as YFSETQ. This CDR3 comprises 15 residues. V shed 3 bases and J 4 bases; nucleotides not matched to a gene: 9. CDR3 in DNA: TGCGCCAGCAGCTCAGGGGGAGGGGGTAGCACTGAAGCTTTCTTT. Its translation is CASSSGGGGSTEAFF.

This clonotype was observed a handful of times. Here the CDR3 reads CSVVMTDPYEQYF. Written as DNA, the CDR3 is TGCAGCGTCGTAATGACAGACCCCTACGAGCAGTACTTC. The chain links TRBV29-1 to TRBJ2-7, with D maybe TRBD1 (5 bases). CDR3 length: 13 residues. V was trimmed by 6 bases and J by 2 bases, leaving 14 bases between them. Germline V CDR1 and CDR2: SQVTM, ANQGSEA.

This clonotype was counted many times. The gene calls are TRBV12-3 or TRBV12-4 and TRBJ2-1; D gene uncertain. CDR3 length: 12 amino acids. V was pared by 1 base and J by 12 bases, with 10 bases between. The CDR3 is CASSLVLLGQFF. The DNA for the CDR3 is TGTGCCAGCAGTTTAGTTCTTCTGGGGCAGTTCTTC.

J is TRBJ2-5 and V is TRBV4-2; 7 bases match TRBD2. The trim removed 4 bases at V and 5 bases at J, leaving 4 bases unmatched. The germline CDR1 and CDR2 sequences are LGHNA and YNFKEQ. The CDR3 has 13 residues. The CDR3 here is CASSPGLLETQYF. The CDR3 bases are TGTGCCAGCAGCCCGGGACTACTGGAGACCCAGTACTTC.

The table lists this clonotype with many counts. V is TRBV7-9 and J is TRBJ2-7; D might be TRBD2 (5 bases). Per germline, CDR1 SEHNR and CDR2 FQNEAQ (reference sequence). V was trimmed by 5 bases and J by 1 base, leaving 12 bases between them. The CDR3 length is 14 residues. This CDR3 reads CASSGGLDSYEQYF. The DNA for the CDR3 is TGTGCCAGCAGCGGAGGACTTGATTCCTACGAGCAGTACTTC.